This record looks at one TCR beta chain sequence and its context. The sample is drawn from a study of long-term antiretroviral therapy in people with HIV. Researchers report immunoSEQ v3.0 was run at survey level. Using immunoSEQ multiplex PCR, the repertoire was profiled, and TCRdb retains in-frame clones only, with some absent. Counted here are some 30,000 clones, around nine tenths occurring once; the ten biggest clones make up about 4.3%. The germline V gene has CDR1 SEHNR and CDR2 FQNEAQ (reference sequence). This CDR3 contains 12 residues. V shed 5 bases and J shed 7 bases, with 12 bases lying between them.

The rearrangement uses TRBV7-9 and TRBJ2-7; D may be TRBD2 (6 bases). The source of this sequence is a woman aged 35 to 49 with HIV. Specimen: unsorted PBMCs, collected roughly 5 years after starting antiretroviral therapy. The CDR3 DNA reads as TGTGCCAGCAGCGGGCGGGGTTGGGAGCAGTACTTC. This translates into CASSGRGWEQYF. Looking up the rest from reference TRBV7-9 and TRBJ2-7 gives the full variable domain: DTGVSQNPRHKITKRGQNVTFRCDPISEHNRLYWYRQTLGQGPEFLTYFQNEAQLEKSRLLSDRFSAERPKGSFSTLEIQRTEQGDSAMYLCASSGRGWEQYFGPGTRLTVT.